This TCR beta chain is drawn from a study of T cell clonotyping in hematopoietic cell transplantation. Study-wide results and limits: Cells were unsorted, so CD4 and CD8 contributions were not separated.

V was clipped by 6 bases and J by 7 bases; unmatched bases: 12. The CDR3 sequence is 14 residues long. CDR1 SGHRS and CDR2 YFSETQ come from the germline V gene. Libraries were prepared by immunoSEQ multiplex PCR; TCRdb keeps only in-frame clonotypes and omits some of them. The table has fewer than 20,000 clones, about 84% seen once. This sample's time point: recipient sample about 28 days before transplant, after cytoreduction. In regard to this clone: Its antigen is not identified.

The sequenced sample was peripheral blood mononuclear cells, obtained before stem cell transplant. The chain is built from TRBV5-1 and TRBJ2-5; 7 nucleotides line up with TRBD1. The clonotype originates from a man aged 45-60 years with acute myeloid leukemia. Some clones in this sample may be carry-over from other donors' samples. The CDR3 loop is CASTPGQRMGTQYF. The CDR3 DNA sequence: TGCGCCAGCACCCCGGGACAGAGAATGGGGACCCAGTACTTC.